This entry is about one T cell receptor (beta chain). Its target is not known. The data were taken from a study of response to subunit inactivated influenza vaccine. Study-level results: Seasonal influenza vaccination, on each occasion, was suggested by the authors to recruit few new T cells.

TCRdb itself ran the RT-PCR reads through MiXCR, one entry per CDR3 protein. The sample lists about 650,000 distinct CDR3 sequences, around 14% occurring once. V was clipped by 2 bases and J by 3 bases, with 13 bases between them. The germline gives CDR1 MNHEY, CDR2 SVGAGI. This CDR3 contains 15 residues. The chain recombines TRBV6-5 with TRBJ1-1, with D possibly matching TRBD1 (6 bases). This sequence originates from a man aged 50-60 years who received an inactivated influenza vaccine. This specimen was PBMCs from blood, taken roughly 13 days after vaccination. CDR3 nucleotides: TGTGCCAGCAGTTACAGACAGGATGGGCACACTGAAGCTTTCTTT. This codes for CASSYRQDGHTEAFF.